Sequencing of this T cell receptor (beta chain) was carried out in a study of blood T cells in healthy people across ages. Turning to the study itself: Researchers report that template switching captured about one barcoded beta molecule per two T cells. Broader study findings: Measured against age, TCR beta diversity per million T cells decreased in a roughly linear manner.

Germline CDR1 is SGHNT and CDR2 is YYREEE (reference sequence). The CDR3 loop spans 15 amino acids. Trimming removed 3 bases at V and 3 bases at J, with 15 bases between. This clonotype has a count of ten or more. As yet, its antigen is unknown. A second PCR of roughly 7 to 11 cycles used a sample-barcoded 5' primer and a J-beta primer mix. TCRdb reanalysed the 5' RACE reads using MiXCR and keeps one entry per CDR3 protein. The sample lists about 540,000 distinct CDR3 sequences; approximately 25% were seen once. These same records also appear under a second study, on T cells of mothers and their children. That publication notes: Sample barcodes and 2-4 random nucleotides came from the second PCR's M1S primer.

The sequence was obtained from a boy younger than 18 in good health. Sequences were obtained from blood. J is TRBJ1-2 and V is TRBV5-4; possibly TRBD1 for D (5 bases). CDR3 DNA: TGTGCCAGCAGCTCAAGCAGGGTCGCAGACTATGGCTACACCTTC. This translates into CASSSSRVADYGYTF.